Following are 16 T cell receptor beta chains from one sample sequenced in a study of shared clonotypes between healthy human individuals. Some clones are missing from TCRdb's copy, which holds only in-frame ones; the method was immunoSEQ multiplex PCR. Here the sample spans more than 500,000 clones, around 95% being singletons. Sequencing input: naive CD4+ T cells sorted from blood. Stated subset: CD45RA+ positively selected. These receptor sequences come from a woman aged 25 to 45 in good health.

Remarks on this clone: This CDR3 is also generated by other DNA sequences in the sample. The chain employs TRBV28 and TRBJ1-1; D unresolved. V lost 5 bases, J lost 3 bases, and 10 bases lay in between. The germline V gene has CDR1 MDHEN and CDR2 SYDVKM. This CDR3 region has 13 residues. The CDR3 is CASSPRGYTEAFF. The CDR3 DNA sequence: TGTGCCAGCAGTCCCCGAGGGTACACTGAAGCTTTCTTT.

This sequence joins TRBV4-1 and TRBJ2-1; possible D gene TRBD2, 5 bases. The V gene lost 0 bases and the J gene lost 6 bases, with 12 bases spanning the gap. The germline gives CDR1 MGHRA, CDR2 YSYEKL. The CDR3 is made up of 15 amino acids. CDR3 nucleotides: TGCGCCAGCAGCCAAGACGGGATCAGGATCAATGAGCAGTTCTTC. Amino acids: CASSQDGIRINEQFF.

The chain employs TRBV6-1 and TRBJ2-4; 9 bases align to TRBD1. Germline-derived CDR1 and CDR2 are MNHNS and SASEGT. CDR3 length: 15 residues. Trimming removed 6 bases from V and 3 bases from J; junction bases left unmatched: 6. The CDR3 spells CASREDRGGKNIQYF. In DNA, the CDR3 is TGTGCCAGCAGAGAGGACAGGGGTGGCAAAAACATTCAGTACTTC.

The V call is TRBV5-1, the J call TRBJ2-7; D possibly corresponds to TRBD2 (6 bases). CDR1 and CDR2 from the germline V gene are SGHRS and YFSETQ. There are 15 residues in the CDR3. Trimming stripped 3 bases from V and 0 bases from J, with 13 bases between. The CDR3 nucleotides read TGCGCCAGCAGCTGGCTAGCGCGGAGCTCCTACGAGCAGTACTTC. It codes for CASSWLARSSYEQYF.

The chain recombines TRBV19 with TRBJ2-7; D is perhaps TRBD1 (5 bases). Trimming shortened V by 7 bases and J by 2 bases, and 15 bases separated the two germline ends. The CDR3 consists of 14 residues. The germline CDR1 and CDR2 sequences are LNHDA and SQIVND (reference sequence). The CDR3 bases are TGTGCCAGTAAGAAGAGTCGACAGACCTACGAGCAGTACTTC. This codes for CASKKSRQTYEQYF. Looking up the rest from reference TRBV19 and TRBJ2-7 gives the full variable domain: DGGITQSPKYLFRKEGQNVTLSCEQNLNHDAMYWYRQDPGQGLRLIYYSQIVNDFQKGDIAEGYSVSREKKESFPLTVTSAQKNPTAFYLCASKKSRQTYEQYFGPGTRLTVT.

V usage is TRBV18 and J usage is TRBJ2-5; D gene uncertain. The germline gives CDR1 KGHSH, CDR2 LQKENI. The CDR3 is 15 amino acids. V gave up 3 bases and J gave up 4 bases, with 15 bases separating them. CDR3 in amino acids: CASSPTDVGTETQYF. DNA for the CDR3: TGTGCCAGCTCACCTACTGATGTTGGTACAGAGACCCAGTACTTC.

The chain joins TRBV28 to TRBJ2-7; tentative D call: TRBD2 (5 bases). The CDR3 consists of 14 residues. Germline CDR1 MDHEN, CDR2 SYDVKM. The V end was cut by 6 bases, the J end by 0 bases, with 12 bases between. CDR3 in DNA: TGTGCCAGCAGGAGTCTAGCCGTCTCCTACGAGCAGTACTTC. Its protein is CASRSLAVSYEQYF.

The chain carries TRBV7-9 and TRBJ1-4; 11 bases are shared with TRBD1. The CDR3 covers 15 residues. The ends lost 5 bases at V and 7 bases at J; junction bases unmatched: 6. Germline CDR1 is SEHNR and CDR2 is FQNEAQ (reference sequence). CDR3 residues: CASSPRTGGGEKLFF. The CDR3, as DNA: TGTGCCAGCAGCCCTCGGACAGGGGGCGGTGAAAAACTGTTTTTT.

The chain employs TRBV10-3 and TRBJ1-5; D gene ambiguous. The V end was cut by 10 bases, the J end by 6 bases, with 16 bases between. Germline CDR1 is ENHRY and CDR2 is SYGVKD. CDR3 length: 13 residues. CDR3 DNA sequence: TGTGCCACGACCCGGGGAGGCGGTCAGCCCCAGCATTTT. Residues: CATTRGGGQPQHF.

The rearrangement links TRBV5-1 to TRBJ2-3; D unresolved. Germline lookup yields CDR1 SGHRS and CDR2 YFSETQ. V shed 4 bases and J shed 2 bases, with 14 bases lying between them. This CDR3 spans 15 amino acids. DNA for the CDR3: TGCGCCAGCAGCCCTGGGCCAGGTCCCACAGATACGCAGTATTTT. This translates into CASSPGPGPTDTQYF.

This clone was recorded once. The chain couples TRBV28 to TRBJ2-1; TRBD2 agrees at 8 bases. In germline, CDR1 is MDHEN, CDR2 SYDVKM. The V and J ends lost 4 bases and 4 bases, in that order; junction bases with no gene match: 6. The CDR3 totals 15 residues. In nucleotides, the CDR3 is TGTGCCAGCAGTTCCCCGGCGGGGGGATACAATGAGCAGTTCTTC. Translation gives CASSSPAGGYNEQFF. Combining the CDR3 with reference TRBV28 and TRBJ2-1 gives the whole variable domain DVKVTQSSRYLVKRTGEKVFLECVQDMDHENMFWYRQDPGLGLRLIYFSYDVKMKEKGDIPEGYSVSREKKERFSLILESASTNQTSMYLCASSSPAGGYNEQFFGPGTRLTVL.

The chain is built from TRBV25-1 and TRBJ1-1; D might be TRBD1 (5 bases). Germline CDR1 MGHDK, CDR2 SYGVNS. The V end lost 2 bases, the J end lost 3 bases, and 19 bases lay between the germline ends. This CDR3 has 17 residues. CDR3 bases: TGTGCCAGCAGTGAAAGGGGAGCGGGGGGTGGATACACTGAAGCTTTCTTT. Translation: CASSERGAGGGYTEAFF.

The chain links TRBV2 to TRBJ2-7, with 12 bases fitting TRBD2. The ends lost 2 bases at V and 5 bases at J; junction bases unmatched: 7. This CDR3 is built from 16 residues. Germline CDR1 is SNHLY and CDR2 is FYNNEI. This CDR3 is CASSEYRLAGAHEQYF. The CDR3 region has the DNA TGTGCCAGCAGTGAATATCGACTAGCGGGAGCCCACGAGCAGTACTTC.

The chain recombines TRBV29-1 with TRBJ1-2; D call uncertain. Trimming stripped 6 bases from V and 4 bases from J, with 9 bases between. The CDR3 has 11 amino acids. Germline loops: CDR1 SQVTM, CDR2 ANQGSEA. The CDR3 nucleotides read TGCAGCGTCAATGGAGTCTATGGCTACACCTTC. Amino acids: CSVNGVYGYTF.

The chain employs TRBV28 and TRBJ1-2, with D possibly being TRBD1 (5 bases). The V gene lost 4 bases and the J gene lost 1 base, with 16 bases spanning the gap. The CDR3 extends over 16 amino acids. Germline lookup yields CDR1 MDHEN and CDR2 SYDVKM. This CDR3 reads CASSSEPGLHNYGYTF. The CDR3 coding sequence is TGTGCCAGCAGTTCCGAACCGGGACTACATAACTATGGCTACACCTTC.

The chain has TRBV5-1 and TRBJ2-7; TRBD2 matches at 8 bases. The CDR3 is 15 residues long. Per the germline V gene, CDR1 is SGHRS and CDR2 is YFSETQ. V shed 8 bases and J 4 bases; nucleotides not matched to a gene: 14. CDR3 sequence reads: CASGAGSGRRYEQYF. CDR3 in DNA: TGCGCCAGTGGGGCGGGGAGCGGGAGAAGGTACGAGCAGTACTTC.